This paragraph covers one TCR beta chain sequence. Its antigen remains unknown. This record comes from a study of persistence of HIV-infected CD4 T cells. An overlapping HIV-1 Gag peptide pool stimulated these cells at 1 ug/peptide/mL. Sorting selected CD4+ T cells upregulating both CD40 ligand and CD69. CD4+ T cell counts exceeded 400 cells/uL; CMV serology was positive. Sequencing used immunoSEQ version 4 in survey mode. TCRdb's copy holds only in-frame clones and misses some; the assay was immunoSEQ multiplex PCR. This table has tens of thousands of clones, roughly 71% appearing once. CDR1 is SGHVS, CDR2 FNYEAQ, per germline. The CDR3 has 20 amino acids. J gave up 0 bases and V 5 bases, and 19 bases lay outside the gene matches.

This TCR was sampled from an adult man with HIV who was CMV-seropositive. The material was CD4+ T cells sorted from PBMCs after roughly 18-hour stimulation, obtained from a patient who received antiretroviral therapy. The V and J genes are TRBV7-6 and TRBJ1-3, with 7 bases identical to TRBD1. The chain's CDR3 is CASSLLLTHGQASSGNTIYF. The CDR3 nucleotides read TGTGCCAGCAGCCTGCTATTAACCCACGGACAGGCCTCCTCTGGAAACACCATATATTTT.